These T cell receptor beta chains were read from a single sample in a study of Tregs in tolerant kidney transplant recipients. TCRdb's copy holds only in-frame clones and misses some; the assay was immunoSEQ multiplex PCR. The sample has tens of thousands of clones, roughly 90% seen once. This sample comprised CD4+ T cells from blood (PBMCs), obtained 24 months after the transplant. These TCRs come from a human patient who received a combined kidney and bone marrow transplant. Some T cells may be graft donor cells. The conserved cysteine and the conserved F or W are not part of the CDR3 here. The order of the fields is CDR3 length, J gene, V gene, CDR3 protein.

13 | TRBJ2-5 | TRBV7-3 | ASSRLASGVETQY
14 | TRBJ2-7 | TRBV6-6 | ASSYSGVAGSYEQY
11 | TRBJ1-5 | TRBV7-6 | ASSLRSNQPQH
13 | TRBJ2-7 | TRBV5-4 | ASSRETGEHSAQY
12 | TRBJ1-6 | TRBV2 | ASSLDRPNSPLH
14 | TRBJ1-2 | TRBV28 | ASSSPSIGQGHGYT
13 | TRBJ2-3 | TRBV19 | ASSRIAGGTDTQY
11 | TRBJ1-2 | TRBV25-1 | ASRITGAGGYT
12 | TRBJ1-1 | TRBV2 | ASNGNSMNTEAF
13 | TRBJ1-4 | TRBV5-4 | ASSRGTGTNEKLF
16 | TRBJ2-7 | TRBV12-5 | ASGLVGLAGGPAYEQY
13 | TRBJ2-2 | TRBV7-2 | ASSRGTDNTGELF
14 | TRBJ1-2 | TRBV5-1 | ASSLAIGTNSYGYT
12 | TRBJ1-2 | TRBV2 | ASRVDRTNYGYT
15 | TRBJ1-6 | TRBV4-3 | ASSRTVSSSYNSPLH
13 | TRBJ2-7 | TRBV5-1 | ASSPTGVKRDEQY
12 | TRBJ1-6 | TRBV4-3 | ASSPDSGSSPLH
11 | TRBJ1-3 | TRBV7-6 | ASSSTGRNTIY
14 | TRBJ2-1 | TRBV7-3 | ASSVPGTGSYNEQF
14 | TRBJ2-5 | TRBV27 | ASTPRGRDPGETQY
11 | TRBJ1-6 | TRBV11-1 | ATGNSYNSPLH
8 | TRBJ2-5 | TRBV20-1 | SAGGETQY
10 | TRBJ2-7 | TRBV19 | ASSLKGAEQY
15 | TRBJ2-5 | TRBV4-3 | ASSQSSLSAGEETQY
14 | TRBJ1-6 | TRBV5-1 | ASSLDRGPYNSPLH
12 | TRBJ1-4 | TRBV29-1 | SVIQGAKSEKLF
11 | TRBJ2-7 | TRBV6-1 | ASRGTGLSEQY
13 | TRBJ2-5 | TRBV6-5 | ASSRLAGGREEQY
13 | TRBJ1-1 | TRBV29-1 | SVTKGQGMNTEAF
11 | TRBJ2-5 | TRBV28 | ASSITGKETQY
12 | TRBJ1-1 | TRBV27 | ASSLSTGLRRAF
13 | TRBJ1-4 | TRBV19 | ASSIRGQGGEKLF
17 | TRBJ1-2 | TRBV7-9 | ASSTARQGGVGGNYGYT
12 | TRBJ2-2 | TRBV5-1 | ASSRDRSSGELF
14 | TRBJ2-5 | TRBV7-9 | ASSLSSSGERETQY
15 | TRBJ2-3 | TRBV4-1 | ASSQAVSGRLADTQY
13 | TRBJ2-1 | TRBV15 | ATSLWGGPYNEQF
11 | TRBJ2-5 | TRBV7-3 | ASSLGPQETQY
12 | TRBJ2-3 | TRBV9 | ASSVYQGADTQY
16 | TRBJ2-2 | TRBV5-1 | AGSLVLTSDTNTGELF
12 | TRBJ1-5 | TRBV7-2 | ASSLGLNNQPQH
15 | TRBJ2-2 | TRBV11-2 | ASSLGRGGSIMGELF
14 | TRBJ1-6 | TRBV6-6 | ASSYWTGSYNSPLH
12 | TRBJ1-5 | TRBV30 | AWNRDRGNMPQH
12 | TRBJ1-6 | TRBV6-1 | ASSAGTGGTALH
11 | TRBJ1-1 | TRBV12-5 | ASDQQVVTEAF
15 | TRBJ2-3 | TRBV11-3 | ASSSGFGVASTDTQY
11 | TRBJ2-7 | TRBV6-6 | ASSLSLDAEQY
15 | TRBJ1-4 | TRBV7-6 | ASSLGSGSTTNEKLF
13 | TRBJ2-7 | TRBV19 | ASSPRDRGIYEQY
12 | TRBJ1-4 | TRBV6-1 | ASTNSATNEKLF
12 | TRBJ2-1 | TRBV5-4 | ASSLGGLSNEQF
13 | TRBJ2-1 | TRBV7-8 | ASSLGRATQNEQF
13 | TRBJ2-3 | TRBV7-6 | ASRLGTGAGDTQY